This is a list of T cell receptor beta chains from one sample in a study of blood T cell repertoires in COVID-19. This table comes from immunoSEQ multiplex PCR, and its TCRdb copy is limited to in-frame clones, with some not included. Here the sample spans fewer than 200,000 clones, about 80% being singletons. Sequencing was done on a sample of PBMCs or T cells enriched from blood (not recorded which). The origin of the receptors is a man aged 50-60 years who had recovered from COVID-19. The CDR3 runs from the conserved cysteine through the conserved F or W. The order of the fields is V gene, CDR3 length, J gene, clone size, D gene, CDR3 protein, CDR3 DNA. A D gene is named only where the DNA matches it firmly. Some rows mark clone size as missing; the rest say once, few, many or name a class of expanded clone.

v_gene: TRBV18
len: 14
j_gene: TRBJ1-2
abundance: .
d_gene: .
CDR3aa: CASSLEEVRGGYTF
CDR3nt: TGTGCCAGCTCACTAGAGGAAGTTCGCGGAGGCTACACCTTC

v_gene: TRBV6-2/TRBV6-3
len: 13
j_gene: TRBJ2-7
abundance: .
d_gene: .
CDR3aa: CASSSLNHDEQYF
CDR3nt: TGTGCCAGCAGTTCTCTAAACCACGACGAGCAGTACTTC

v_gene: TRBV4-1
len: 15
j_gene: TRBJ2-3
abundance: .
d_gene: .
CDR3aa: CASSPHKGDADTQYF
CDR3nt: TGCGCCAGCAGCCCCCATAAGGGGGACGCAGATACGCAGTATTTT

v_gene: TRBV3-1/TRBV3-2
len: 19
j_gene: TRBJ2-1
abundance: .
d_gene: TRBD2
CDR3aa: CASSQARLAGGSSYNEQFF
CDR3nt: TGTGCCAGCAGCCAAGCACGACTAGCGGGGGGTTCGTCCTACAATGAGCAGTTCTTC

v_gene: TRBV5-6
len: 16
j_gene: TRBJ2-1
abundance: few
d_gene: TRBD1
CDR3aa: CASSEAGTGRYNEQFF
CDR3nt: TGTGCCAGCAGCGAGGCCGGGACAGGGAGGTACAATGAGCAGTTCTTC

v_gene: TRBV5-6
len: 16
j_gene: TRBJ2-3
abundance: .
d_gene: .
CDR3aa: CASSLRGGRNTDTQYF
CDR3nt: TGTGCCAGCAGCTTGAGGGGGGGCCGTAACACAGATACGCAGTATTTT

v_gene: TRBV18
len: 13
j_gene: TRBJ1-1
abundance: few
d_gene: .
CDR3aa: CASSPPLISEAFF
CDR3nt: TGTGCCAGCTCACCACCGTTAATATCTGAAGCTTTCTTT

v_gene: TRBV30
len: 13
j_gene: TRBJ2-3
abundance: .
d_gene: TRBD2
CDR3aa: CAWAGLAGSRPNF
CDR3nt: TGTGCCTGGGCGGGACTAGCGGGGTCTCGCCCAAATTTT

v_gene: TRBV7-9
len: 12
j_gene: TRBJ2-7
abundance: once
d_gene: .
CDR3aa: CASSRQSYEQYF
CDR3nt: TGTGCCAGCAGCCGACAGTCATACGAGCAGTACTTC

v_gene: TRBV6-2/TRBV6-3
len: 16
j_gene: TRBJ2-3
abundance: .
d_gene: TRBD2
CDR3aa: CASSYPTSGGTDTQYF
CDR3nt: TGTGCCAGCAGTTACCCTACTAGCGGGGGCACAGATACGCAGTATTTT

v_gene: TRBV6-2/TRBV6-3
len: 12
j_gene: TRBJ1-1
abundance: .
d_gene: .
CDR3aa: CASSYPERGAFF
CDR3nt: TGTGCCAGCAGTTACCCCGAGCGGGGAGCTTTCTTT

v_gene: TRBV11-2
len: 13
j_gene: TRBJ1-2
abundance: .
d_gene: .
CDR3aa: CASSSDRPYGYTF
CDR3nt: TGTGCCAGCAGCTCCGACAGACCATATGGCTACACCTTC

v_gene: TRBV7-9
len: 16
j_gene: TRBJ2-3
abundance: .
d_gene: TRBD2
CDR3aa: CASSHAGGSSTDTQYF
CDR3nt: TGTGCCAGCAGCCACGCGGGGGGCTCTAGCACAGATACGCAGTATTTT

v_gene: TRBV9
len: 15
j_gene: TRBJ2-7
abundance: .
d_gene: .
CDR3aa: CASSVEAGGLYEQYF
CDR3nt: TGTGCCAGCAGCGTAGAGGCAGGTGGGTTATACGAGCAGTACTTC

v_gene: TRBV18
len: 14
j_gene: TRBJ1-1
abundance: .
d_gene: .
CDR3aa: CASSGATANTEAFF
CDR3nt: TGTGCCAGCTCGGGGGCGACCGCGAACACTGAAGCTTTCTTT

v_gene: TRBV4-1
len: 15
j_gene: TRBJ2-2
abundance: .
d_gene: .
CDR3aa: CASSQVASVTGELFF
CDR3nt: TGCGCCAGCAGCCAAGTGGCTAGTGTCACCGGGGAGCTGTTTTTT

v_gene: TRBV3-1/TRBV3-2
len: 14
j_gene: TRBJ2-7
abundance: .
d_gene: TRBD1
CDR3aa: CASSPPGQGNKQYF
CDR3nt: TGTGCCAGCAGCCCCCCTGGACAGGGGAACAAGCAGTACTTC

v_gene: TRBV27
len: 15
j_gene: TRBJ2-1
abundance: .
d_gene: .
CDR3aa: CASSLSRDFSLEQFF
CDR3nt: TGTGCCAGCAGTTTATCCCGCGACTTTTCTCTTGAGCAGTTCTTC

v_gene: TRBV2
len: 14
j_gene: TRBJ1-6
abundance: .
d_gene: TRBD1
CDR3aa: CASSDGTGYSPLHF
CDR3nt: TGTGCCAGCAGTGATGGGACAGGGTATTCACCCCTCCACTTT

v_gene: TRBV27
len: 17
j_gene: TRBJ2-2
abundance: .
d_gene: TRBD2
CDR3aa: CASKLRGTSGELGELFF
CDR3nt: TGTGCCAGCAAGCTCCGAGGGACTAGCGGGGAACTCGGGGAGCTGTTTTTT

v_gene: TRBV15
len: 14
j_gene: TRBJ2-5
abundance: .
d_gene: TRBD1
CDR3aa: CATSRGGQGETQYF
CDR3nt: TGTGCCACCAGCAGAGGGGGACAGGGCGAGACCCAGTACTTC

v_gene: TRBV11-2
len: 13
j_gene: TRBJ2-2
abundance: .
d_gene: .
CDR3aa: CASSPSLGGELFF
CDR3nt: TGTGCCAGCAGCCCTTCCCTCGGGGGGGAGCTGTTTTTT

v_gene: TRBV14
len: 16
j_gene: TRBJ1-2
abundance: .
d_gene: .
CDR3aa: CASSQDSPVGSYGYTF
CDR3nt: TGTGCCAGCAGCCAAGATTCCCCCGTGGGGAGCTATGGCTACACCTTC

v_gene: TRBV7-3
len: 14
j_gene: TRBJ2-3
abundance: .
d_gene: TRBD2
CDR3aa: CASSFSGATDTQYF
CDR3nt: TGTGCCAGCAGCTTTAGCGGGGCGACAGATACGCAGTATTTT

v_gene: TRBV5-1
len: 17
j_gene: TRBJ2-3
abundance: .
d_gene: TRBD2
CDR3aa: CASSLGLAGGTTDTQYF
CDR3nt: TGCGCCAGCAGCTTGGGACTAGCGGGGGGTACCACAGATACGCAGTATTTT

v_gene: TRBV6-2/TRBV6-3
len: 14
j_gene: TRBJ1-1
abundance: .
d_gene: TRBD1
CDR3aa: CASSRPGGLAEAFF
CDR3nt: TGTGCCAGCAGTAGACCAGGGGGTCTAGCTGAAGCTTTCTTT

v_gene: TRBV5-1
len: 16
j_gene: TRBJ2-2
abundance: few
d_gene: .
CDR3aa: CASSLGTGANTGELFF
CDR3nt: TGCGCCAGCAGCTTGGGGACGGGGGCGAACACCGGGGAGCTGTTTTTT

v_gene: TRBV5-1
len: 14
j_gene: TRBJ2-7
abundance: .
d_gene: TRBD2
CDR3aa: CASSSTGLANEQYF
CDR3nt: TGCGCCAGCAGCTCTACCGGACTAGCCAACGAGCAGTACTTC

v_gene: TRBV28
len: 15
j_gene: TRBJ1-5
abundance: .
d_gene: .
CDR3aa: CASSARTPSNQPQHF
CDR3nt: TGTGCCAGCAGTGCCCGGACACCTAGCAATCAGCCCCAGCATTTT

v_gene: TRBV9
len: 16
j_gene: TRBJ1-2
abundance: .
d_gene: .
CDR3aa: CASSAQLTVPLGGYTF
CDR3nt: TGTGCCAGCAGCGCACAATTGACAGTCCCTTTAGGAGGCTACACCTTC

v_gene: TRBV9
len: 16
j_gene: TRBJ2-3
abundance: .
d_gene: TRBD2
CDR3aa: CASSVEGTTFTDTQYF
CDR3nt: TGTGCCAGCAGCGTAGAAGGGACTACATTCACAGATACGCAGTATTTT

v_gene: TRBV5-6
len: 13
j_gene: TRBJ1-2
abundance: once
d_gene: .
CDR3aa: CASRVTGYYGYTF
CDR3nt: TGTGCCAGCAGGGTTACAGGGTACTATGGCTACACCTTC

v_gene: TRBV28
len: 16
j_gene: TRBJ2-3
abundance: .
d_gene: TRBD2
CDR3aa: CASSFPIAGSTDTQYF
CDR3nt: TGTGCCAGCAGTTTTCCTATAGCGGGAAGCACAGATACGCAGTATTTT

v_gene: TRBV28
len: 14
j_gene: TRBJ1-1
abundance: .
d_gene: TRBD1
CDR3aa: CASSWDSASTEAFF
CDR3nt: TGTGCCAGCAGCTGGGACAGCGCATCCACTGAAGCTTTCTTT

v_gene: TRBV7-8
len: 16
j_gene: TRBJ2-1
abundance: .
d_gene: TRBD2
CDR3aa: CASIEWASGLNNEQFF
CDR3nt: TGTGCCAGCATCGAGTGGGCTAGCGGATTAAACAATGAGCAGTTCTTC

v_gene: TRBV5-1
len: 16
j_gene: TRBJ2-4
abundance: .
d_gene: .
CDR3aa: CASSLAGGAAKNIQYF
CDR3nt: TGCGCCAGCAGCTTGGCCGGAGGGGCCGCCAAAAACATTCAGTACTTC

v_gene: TRBV7-3
len: 15
j_gene: TRBJ2-3
abundance: .
d_gene: .
CDR3aa: CASSFRLLNTDTQYF
CDR3nt: TGTGCCAGCAGCTTTAGACTTCTAAACACAGATACGCAGTATTTT

v_gene: TRBV27
len: 14
j_gene: TRBJ1-5
abundance: .
d_gene: .
CDR3aa: CASSLRGSNQPQHF
CDR3nt: TGTGCCAGCAGTTTACGGGGTAGCAATCAGCCCCAGCATTTT

v_gene: TRBV3-1/TRBV3-2
len: 12
j_gene: TRBJ1-6
abundance: once
d_gene: .
CDR3aa: CASSPSNSPLHF
CDR3nt: TGTGCCAGCAGCCCCTCTAATTCACCCCTCCACTTT

v_gene: TRBV18
len: 17
j_gene: TRBJ2-2
abundance: .
d_gene: TRBD2
CDR3aa: CASSPPVAGGRTGELFF
CDR3nt: TGTGCCAGCTCACCACCTGTTGCGGGGGGGCGCACCGGGGAGCTGTTTTTT

v_gene: TRBV4-3
len: 15
j_gene: TRBJ2-1
abundance: .
d_gene: TRBD2
CDR3aa: CASSQGTSVYNEQFF
CDR3nt: TGCGCCAGCAGCCAAGGGACTAGCGTATACAATGAGCAGTTCTTC

v_gene: TRBV12-3/TRBV12-4
len: 13
j_gene: TRBJ1-6
abundance: .
d_gene: .
CDR3aa: CASDAGADSPLHF
CDR3nt: TGTGCCAGCGATGCAGGCGCCGATTCACCCCTCCACTTT

v_gene: TRBV28
len: 15
j_gene: TRBJ1-2
abundance: .
d_gene: .
CDR3aa: CASSFQALANYGYTF
CDR3nt: TGTGCCAGCAGTTTTCAGGCGTTAGCTAACTATGGCTACACCTTC

v_gene: TRBV5-1
len: 15
j_gene: TRBJ2-2
abundance: .
d_gene: .
CDR3aa: CASSLVGVRAGELFF
CDR3nt: TGCGCCAGCAGCTTGGTCGGGGTCCGCGCCGGGGAGCTGTTTTTT

v_gene: TRBV7-9
len: 14
j_gene: TRBJ1-3
abundance: once
d_gene: .
CDR3aa: CASSLENRADTIYF
CDR3nt: TGTGCCAGCAGCTTAGAAAACAGGGCGGACACCATATATTTT

v_gene: TRBV14
len: 17
j_gene: TRBJ1-1
abundance: .
d_gene: TRBD1
CDR3aa: CASSQPRTGPMNTEAFF
CDR3nt: TGTGCCAGCAGCCAACCCCGGACAGGGCCAATGAACACTGAAGCTTTCTTT

v_gene: TRBV19
len: 15
j_gene: TRBJ1-2
abundance: .
d_gene: TRBD1
CDR3aa: CASSMSRGQGNGYTF
CDR3nt: TGTGCCAGTAGTATGTCCCGGGGACAGGGAAATGGCTACACCTTC

v_gene: TRBV5-1
len: 14
j_gene: TRBJ2-1
abundance: .
d_gene: .
CDR3aa: CASSLQAPRDEQFF
CDR3nt: TGCGCCAGCAGCTTGCAAGCGCCCCGGGATGAGCAGTTCTTC

v_gene: TRBV9
len: 14
j_gene: TRBJ1-1
abundance: .
d_gene: .
CDR3aa: CASSPNYMNTEAFF
CDR3nt: TGTGCCAGCAGCCCAAACTACATGAACACTGAAGCTTTCTTT

v_gene: TRBV5-1
len: 16
j_gene: TRBJ1-4
abundance: few
d_gene: .
CDR3aa: CASSSGQRRANEKLFF
CDR3nt: TGCGCCAGCAGTTCTGGACAACGTAGGGCTAATGAAAAACTGTTTTTT

v_gene: TRBV2
len: 14
j_gene: TRBJ1-3
abundance: .
d_gene: .
CDR3aa: CASSERTVGNTIYF
CDR3nt: TGTGCCAGCAGTGAAAGGACAGTCGGAAACACCATATATTTT

v_gene: TRBV6-5
len: 15
j_gene: TRBJ1-2
abundance: .
d_gene: .
CDR3aa: CASSYSLTGTHGYTF
CDR3nt: TGTGCCAGCAGTTATAGCCTTACAGGGACCCATGGCTACACCTTC

v_gene: TRBV7-8
len: 16
j_gene: TRBJ2-4
abundance: .
d_gene: TRBD2
CDR3aa: CASSLGLAGTKNIQYF
CDR3nt: TGTGCCAGCAGCTTAGGGCTAGCGGGGACCAAAAACATTCAGTACTTC